This T cell receptor beta chain was profiled in a study of T cells in Graves' hyperthyroidism and ophthalmopathy. Broader study findings: Stable hyperthyroidism and ophthalmopathy were separated using 13 V-J signatures. Most expanded thyroid clonotypes above 0.001 recurred in blood.

Diagnosis relied on clinical symptoms, serum thyroxine and TRAb, thyroid ultrasound and orbital computed tomography. RNA transcripts were the template for amplifying TCR beta CDR3 regions. First-round RT-PCR with HTBI primers amplified the TCR CDR3 region. TCRdb fed the multiplex PCR reads into MiXCR, producing one record per CDR3 protein. The sample shows a few hundred thousand distinct CDR3 sequences, around 25% of them seen only once. About this clonotype itself: Its antigen is as yet unknown.

This TCR was recovered from a man in his forties or fifties with Graves' hyperthyroidism. The sample comprised blood.

CDR3 sequence reads: CATSGWERTDTQYF. As DNA, the CDR3 is TGTGCCACCAGCGGTTGGGAGCGCACAGATACGCAGTATTTT. The rearrangement links TRBV15 to TRBJ2-3, with D possibly matching TRBD2 (5 bases). V shed 5 bases and J shed 1 base, with 10 bases lying between them. Germline assignment: CDR1 LNHNV and CDR2 YYDKDF (reference sequence). This CDR3 comprises 14 residues.